The 9 T cell receptor beta chains given below trace back to one sample, sequenced in a study of long-term antiretroviral therapy in people with HIV. Researchers report immunoSEQ v3.0 was run at survey level. Only in-frame clones appear in the TCRdb table, and some are missing; sequencing was by immunoSEQ multiplex PCR. The sample includes 9,500 to 15,000 clones, more than 75% seen only once; the top ten take about 20%. Sequences were derived from unsorted PBMCs, sampled roughly 8.1 years after starting antiretroviral therapy. Receptors were obtained from a middle-aged man with HIV.

The chain is built from TRBV10-3 and TRBJ1-2; 7 positions agree with TRBD1. Germline CDR1 is ENHRY and CDR2 is SYGVKD. The J segment lost 8 bases and the V segment lost 9 bases, leaving 6 bases of the junction unmatched. CDR3 length: 11 amino acids. The CDR3 protein is CAIEQGDGYTF. The CDR3 DNA reads TGTGCCATAGAGCAGGGGGACGGCTACACCTTC.

This chain uses TRBV5-6 with TRBJ1-1, with a tentative D call TRBD1 (5 bases). The CDR3 totals 18 residues. Germline V lookup: CDR1 SGHDT, CDR2 YYEEEE. V lost 5 bases to trimming and J lost 0 bases, with 23 bases between them. CDR3 sequence (DNA): TGTGCCAGCAGATTTGGGGCAGGTGTTCCCCACATGAACACTGAAGCTTTCTTT. Its translation is CASRFGAGVPHMNTEAFF.

CDR3 sequence: CASSLIETGRYEQYF. CDR3 coding DNA: TGTGCCAGCAGTTTAATAGAGACAGGGCGCTACGAGCAGTACTTC. The chain links TRBV27 to TRBJ2-7, with 7 bases that match TRBD1. Trimming removed 2 bases from V and 3 bases from J; junction bases left unmatched: 7. Germline CDR1 MNHEY, CDR2 SMNVEV (reference sequence). The CDR3 totals 15 residues.

The rearrangement links TRBV7-3 to TRBJ1-1; D may be TRBD1 (5 bases). Germline values: CDR1 SGHTA, CDR2 FQGTGA. The CDR3 is 16 amino acids. V gave up 1 base and J gave up 0 bases, with 12 bases separating them. CDR3 in DNA: TGTGCCAGCAGCTTAATGGGGGTCAACATGAACACTGAAGCTTTCTTT. Its translation is CASSLMGVNMNTEAFF.

The CDR3 DNA reads TGTGCCAGCAGTGATCTCGACCAGAGCCAAGAGACCCAGTACTTC. Translated: CASSDLDQSQETQYF. V gene TRBV27 combines with J gene TRBJ2-5; the D is unclear. Germline CDR1 and CDR2: MNHEY and SMNVEV (reference sequence). This CDR3 region has 15 residues. The ends were cut back, 5 bases at V and 1 base at J, with 14 bases in the middle.

The rearrangement uses TRBV28 and TRBJ1-6, with D perhaps TRBD1 (5 bases). Trimming stripped 3 bases from V and 2 bases from J, with 17 bases between. Germline V gives CDR1 MDHEN, CDR2 SYDVKM. The CDR3 contains 18 residues. The chain's CDR3 is CASSFPPQGEAYNSPLHF. In nucleotides, the CDR3 is TGTGCCAGCAGTTTCCCACCCCAGGGAGAAGCCTATAATTCACCCCTCCACTTT.

The V call is TRBV4-1, the J call TRBJ1-3; D is possibly TRBD1 (6 bases). Germline V lookup: CDR1 MGHRA, CDR2 YSYEKL. V lost 1 base and J lost 0, with 10 bases in between. This CDR3 has 16 amino acids. Here the CDR3 reads CASSQGQAISGNTIYF. The DNA of the CDR3 is TGCGCCAGCAGCCAAGGACAGGCCATCTCTGGAAACACCATATATTTT.

Comments on this clone: The sample contains more than one DNA sequence encoding this CDR3. V gene TRBV10-3 combines with J gene TRBJ1-2, with no clear D. The CDR3 contains 11 residues. V lost 10 bases to trimming and J lost 0 bases, with 6 bases between them. Germline-derived CDR1 and CDR2 are ENHRY and SYGVKD. DNA for the CDR3: TGTGCCACAGAATCTAACTATGGCTACACCTTC. Translating it yields CATESNYGYTF.

J is TRBJ1-3 and V is TRBV2; no clear D. CDR1 is SNHLY and CDR2 is FYNNEI in the germline V gene. The V gene lost 1 base and the J gene lost 0 bases, with 7 bases spanning the gap. The CDR3 length is 15 residues. CDR3 residues: CASSEGAASGNTIYF. The CDR3 DNA reads as TGTGCCAGCAGTGAAGGCGCGGCCTCTGGAAACACCATATATTTT. The whole variable domain, filled in from reference TRBV2 and TRBJ1-3, reads EPEVTQTPSHQVTQMGQEVILRCVPISNHLYFYWYRQILGQKVEFLVSFYNNEISEKSEIFDDQFSVERPDGSNFTLKIRSTKLEDSAMYFCASSEGAASGNTIYFGEGSWLTVV.